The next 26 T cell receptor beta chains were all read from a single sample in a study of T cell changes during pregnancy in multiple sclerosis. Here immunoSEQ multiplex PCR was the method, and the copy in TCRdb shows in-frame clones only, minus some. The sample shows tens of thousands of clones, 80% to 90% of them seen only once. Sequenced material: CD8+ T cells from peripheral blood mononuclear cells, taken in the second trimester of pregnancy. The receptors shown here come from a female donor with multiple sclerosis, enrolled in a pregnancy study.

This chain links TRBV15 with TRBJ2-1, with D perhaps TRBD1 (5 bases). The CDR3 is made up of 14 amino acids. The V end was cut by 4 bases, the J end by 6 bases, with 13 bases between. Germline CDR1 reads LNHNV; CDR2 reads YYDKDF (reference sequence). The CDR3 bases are TGTGCCACCAGCAATGAACAGGAAAGCAATGAGCAGTTCTTC. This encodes CATSNEQESNEQFF. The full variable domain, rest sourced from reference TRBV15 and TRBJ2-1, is DAMVIQNPRYQVTQFGKPVTLSCSQTLNHNVMYWYQQKSSQAPKLLFHYYDKDFNNEADTPDNFQSRRPNTSFCFLDIRSPGLGDTAMYLCATSNEQESNEQFFGPGTRLTVL.

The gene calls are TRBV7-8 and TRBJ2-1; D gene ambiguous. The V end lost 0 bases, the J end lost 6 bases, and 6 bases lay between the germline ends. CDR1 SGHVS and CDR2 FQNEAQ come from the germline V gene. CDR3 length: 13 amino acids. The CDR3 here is CASSLAGLNEQFF. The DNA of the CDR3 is TGTGCCAGCAGCTTAGCGGGCCTCAATGAGCAGTTCTTC.

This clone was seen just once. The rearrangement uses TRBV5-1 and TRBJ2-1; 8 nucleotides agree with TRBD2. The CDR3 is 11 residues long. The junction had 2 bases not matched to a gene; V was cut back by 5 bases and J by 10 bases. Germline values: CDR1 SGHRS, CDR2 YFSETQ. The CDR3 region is CASSLAGEQFF. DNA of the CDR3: TGCGCCAGCAGTTTAGCGGGAGAGCAGTTCTTC.

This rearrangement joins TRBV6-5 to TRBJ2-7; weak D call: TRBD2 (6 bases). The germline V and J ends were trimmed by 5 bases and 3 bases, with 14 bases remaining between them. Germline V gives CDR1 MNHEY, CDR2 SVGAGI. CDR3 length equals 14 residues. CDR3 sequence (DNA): TGTGCCAGCAGTGATTTAGCGGACCGCTACGAGCAGTACTTC. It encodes CASSDLADRYEQYF.

CDR3 DNA sequence: TGTGCCAGCAGCTTCTCTATGGCCGGGGCGAACACCGGGGAGCTGTTTTTT. This gives the protein CASSFSMAGANTGELFF. This sequence joins TRBV7-8 and TRBJ2-2; TRBD2 is a possible D gene (5 bases). Trimming shortened V by 3 bases and J by 0 bases, and 14 bases separated the two germline ends. Germline V lookup: CDR1 SGHVS, CDR2 FQNEAQ. CDR3 length: 17 residues.

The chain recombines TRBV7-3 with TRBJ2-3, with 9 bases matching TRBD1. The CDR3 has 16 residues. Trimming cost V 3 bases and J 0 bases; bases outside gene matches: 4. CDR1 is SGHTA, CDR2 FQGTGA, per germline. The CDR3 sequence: CASSFLGTGSTDTQYF. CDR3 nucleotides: TGTGCCAGCAGCTTCCTAGGGACAGGGAGCACAGATACGCAGTATTTT.

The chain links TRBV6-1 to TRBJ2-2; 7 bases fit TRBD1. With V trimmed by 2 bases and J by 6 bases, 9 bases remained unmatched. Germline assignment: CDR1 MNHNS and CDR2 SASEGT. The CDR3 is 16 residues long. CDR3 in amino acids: CASSEMGQSFSGELFF. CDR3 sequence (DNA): TGTGCCAGCAGTGAAATGGGACAGTCTTTCTCCGGGGAGCTGTTTTTT.

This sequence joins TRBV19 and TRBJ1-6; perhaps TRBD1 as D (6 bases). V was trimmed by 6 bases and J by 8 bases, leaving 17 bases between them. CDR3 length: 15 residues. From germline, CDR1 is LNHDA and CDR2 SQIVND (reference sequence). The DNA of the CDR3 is TGTGCCAGTAGGGAAGACAGGTCACCTTATTCACCCCTCCACTTT. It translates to CASREDRSPYSPLHF. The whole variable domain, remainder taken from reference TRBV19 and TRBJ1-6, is DGGITQSPKYLFRKEGQNVTLSCEQNLNHDAMYWYRQDPGQGLRLIYYSQIVNDFQKGDIAEGYSVSREKKESFPLTVTSAQKNPTAFYLCASREDRSPYSPLHFGNGTRLTVT.

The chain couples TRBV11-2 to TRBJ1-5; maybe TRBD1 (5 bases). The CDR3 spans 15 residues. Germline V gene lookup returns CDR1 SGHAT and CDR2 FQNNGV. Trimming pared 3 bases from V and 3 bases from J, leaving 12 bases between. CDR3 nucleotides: TGTGCCAGCAGCTTCCTCGACAGAAACAATCAGCCCCAGCATTTT. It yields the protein CASSFLDRNNQPQHF.

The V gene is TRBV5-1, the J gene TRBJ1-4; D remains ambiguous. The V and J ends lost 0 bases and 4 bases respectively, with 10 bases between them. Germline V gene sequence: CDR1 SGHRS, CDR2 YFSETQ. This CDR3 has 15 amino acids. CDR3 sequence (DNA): TGCGCCAGCAGCTTGGAGGGCGGGTATAATGAAAAACTGTTTTTT. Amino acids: CASSLEGGYNEKLFF.

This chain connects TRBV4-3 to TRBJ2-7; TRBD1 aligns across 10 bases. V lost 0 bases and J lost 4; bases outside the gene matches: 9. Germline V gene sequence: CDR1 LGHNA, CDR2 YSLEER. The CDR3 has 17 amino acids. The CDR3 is CASSQDWGGDRGYEQYF. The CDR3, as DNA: TGCGCCAGCAGCCAAGATTGGGGAGGGGACAGGGGTTACGAGCAGTACTTC.

The CDR3 nucleotides are TGTGCCAGCAGCTTAGGCACACCCTACGAGCAGTACTTC. It codes for CASSLGTPYEQYF. V gene TRBV11-2 combines with J gene TRBJ2-7; unclear D gene. Per the germline V gene, CDR1 is SGHAT and CDR2 is FQNNGV. Trimming took 1 base from V and 2 from J, leaving 6 bases between them. The CDR3 runs to 13 residues.

The CDR3 spells CASSYSEGNYGYTF. CDR3 in DNA: TGTGCCAGCAGTTACTCGGAGGGTAACTATGGCTACACCTTC. The V and J genes are TRBV6-5 and TRBJ1-2; D is unclear. Germline V gene data show CDR1 as MNHEY and CDR2 as SVGAGI. This CDR3 spans 14 amino acids. V was cut by 0 bases and J by 1 base, with 6 bases left in between.

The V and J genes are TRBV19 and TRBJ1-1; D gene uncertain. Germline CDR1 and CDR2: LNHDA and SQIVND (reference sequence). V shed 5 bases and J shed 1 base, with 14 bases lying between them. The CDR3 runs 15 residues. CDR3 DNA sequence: TGTGCCAGTAGTTCCCATTTACGGGAGAACACTGAAGCTTTCTTT. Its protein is CASSSHLRENTEAFF.

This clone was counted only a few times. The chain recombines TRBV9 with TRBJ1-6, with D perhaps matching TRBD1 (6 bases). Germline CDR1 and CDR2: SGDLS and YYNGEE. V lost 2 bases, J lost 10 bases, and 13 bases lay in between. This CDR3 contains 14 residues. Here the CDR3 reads CASSVRQDQSPLHF. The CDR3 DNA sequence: TGTGCCAGCAGCGTCCGACAGGATCAGTCACCCCTCCACTTT.

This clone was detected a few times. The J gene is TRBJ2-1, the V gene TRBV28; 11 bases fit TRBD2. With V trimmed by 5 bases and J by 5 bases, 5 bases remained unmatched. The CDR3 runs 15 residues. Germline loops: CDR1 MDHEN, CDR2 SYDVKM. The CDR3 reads CASSPGTSGHNEQFF. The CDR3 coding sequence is TGTGCCAGCAGTCCCGGGACTAGCGGCCACAATGAGCAGTTCTTC.

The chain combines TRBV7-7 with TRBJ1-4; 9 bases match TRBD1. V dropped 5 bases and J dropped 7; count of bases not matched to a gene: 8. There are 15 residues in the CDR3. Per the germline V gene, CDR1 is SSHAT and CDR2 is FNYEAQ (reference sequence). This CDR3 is CASSQGQGAGEKLFF. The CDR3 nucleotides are TGTGCCAGCAGCCAGGGACAGGGCGCAGGTGAAAAACTGTTTTTT.

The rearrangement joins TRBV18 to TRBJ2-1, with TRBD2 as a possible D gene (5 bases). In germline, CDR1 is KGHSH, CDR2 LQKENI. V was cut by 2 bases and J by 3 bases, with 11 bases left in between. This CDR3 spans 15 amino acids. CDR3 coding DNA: TGTGCCAGCTCACCATCGGTAGCGAGCTACAATGAGCAGTTCTTC. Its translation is CASSPSVASYNEQFF.

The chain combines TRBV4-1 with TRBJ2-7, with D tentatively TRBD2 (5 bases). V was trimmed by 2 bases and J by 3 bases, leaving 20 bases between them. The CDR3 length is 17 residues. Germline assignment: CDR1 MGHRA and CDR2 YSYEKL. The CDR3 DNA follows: TGCGCCAGCAGCCAATTGCCTCCGGGATCTGAATACTACGAGCAGTACTTC. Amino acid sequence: CASSQLPPGSEYYEQYF.

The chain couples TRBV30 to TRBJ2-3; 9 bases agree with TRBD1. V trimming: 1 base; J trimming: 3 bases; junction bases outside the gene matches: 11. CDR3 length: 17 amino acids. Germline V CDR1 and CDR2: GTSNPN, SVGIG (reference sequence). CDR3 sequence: CAWSEGTGLGGTDTQYF. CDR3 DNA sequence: TGTGCCTGGAGTGAGGGGACAGGGTTAGGTGGGACAGATACGCAGTATTTT.

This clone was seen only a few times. CDR3 loop: CASSAGTYYGYTF. The CDR3 bases are TGTGCCAGTAGTGCCGGGACTTACTATGGCTACACCTTC. The chain uses TRBV19 and TRBJ1-2; perhaps TRBD1 as D (5 bases). V was shortened by 5 bases and J by 3 bases, with 10 bases between the two germline ends. The CDR3 loop spans 13 amino acids. Germline loops: CDR1 LNHDA, CDR2 SQIVND (reference sequence).

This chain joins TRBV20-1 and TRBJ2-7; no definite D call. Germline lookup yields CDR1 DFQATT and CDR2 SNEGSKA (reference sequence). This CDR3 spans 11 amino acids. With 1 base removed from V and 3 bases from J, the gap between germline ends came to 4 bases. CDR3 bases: TGCAGTGCTAGAGGCGACTACGAGCAGTACTTC. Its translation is CSARGDYEQYF.

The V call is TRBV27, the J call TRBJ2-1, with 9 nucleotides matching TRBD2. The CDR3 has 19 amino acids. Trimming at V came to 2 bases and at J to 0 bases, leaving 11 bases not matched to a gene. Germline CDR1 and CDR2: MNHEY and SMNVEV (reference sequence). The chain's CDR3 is CASSLAGGPIGFSYNEQFF. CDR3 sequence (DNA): TGTGCCAGCAGTTTAGCGGGAGGGCCGATTGGATTCTCCTACAATGAGCAGTTCTTC.

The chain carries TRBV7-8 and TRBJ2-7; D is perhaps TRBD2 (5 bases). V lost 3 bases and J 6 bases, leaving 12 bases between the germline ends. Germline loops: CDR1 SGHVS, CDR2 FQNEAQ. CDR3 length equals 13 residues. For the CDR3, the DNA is TGTGCCAGCAGCTTCGTAGGCGGGTTCGAGCAGTACTTC. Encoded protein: CASSFVGGFEQYF. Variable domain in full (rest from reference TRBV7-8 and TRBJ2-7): GAGVSQSPRYKVAKRGQDVALRCDPISGHVSLFWYQQALGQGPEFLTYFQNEAQLDKSGLPSDRFFAERPEGSVSTLKIQRTQQEDSAVYLCASSFVGGFEQYFGPGTRLTVT.

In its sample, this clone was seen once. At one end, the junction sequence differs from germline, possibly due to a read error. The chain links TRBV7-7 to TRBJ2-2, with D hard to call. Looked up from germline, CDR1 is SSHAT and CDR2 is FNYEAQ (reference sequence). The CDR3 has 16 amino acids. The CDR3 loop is CASSLSISDNTGELFF. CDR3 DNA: TGTGCTAGCAGCCTTAGCATATCCGATAACACCGGGGAGCTGTTTTTT. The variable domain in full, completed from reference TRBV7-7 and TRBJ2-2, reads GAGVSQSPRYKVTKRGQDVTLRCDPISSHATLYWYQQALGQGPEFLTYFNYEAQPDKSGLPSDRFSAERPEGSISTLTIQRTEQRDSAMYRCASSLSISDNTGELFFGEGSRLTVL.

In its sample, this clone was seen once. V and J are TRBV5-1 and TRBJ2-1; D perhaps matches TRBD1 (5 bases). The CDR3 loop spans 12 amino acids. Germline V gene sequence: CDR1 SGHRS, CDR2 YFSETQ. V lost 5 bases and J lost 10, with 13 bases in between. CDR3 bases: TGCGCCAGCAGAATTCAGGGCCCCGAGCAGTTCTTC. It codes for CASRIQGPEQFF.